This T cell receptor beta chain was captured in a study of blood T cell repertoires in COVID-19. Across the study: Sources were T cells, B-cell-depleted T cells, or PBMCs; the material itself was cDNA or gDNA.

Per the original methods: Quantification of nucleated cells was approximated via reference gene primer amplification. The data were produced by immunoSEQ multiplex PCR, yet TCRdb's version contains in-frame clones alone and is incomplete. That table gives V, J and clone size, and the DNA gave D and trimming. The data show a few hundred thousand clones, approximately 82% seen once. J gave up 1 base and V 4 bases, and 9 bases lay outside the gene matches. CDR1 is SGHRS, CDR2 YFSETQ, per germline. This CDR3 comprises 16 residues. The V call is TRBV5-1, the J call TRBJ1-1; TRBD1 matches at 8 bases. Sequenced material: peripheral blood. The receptor comes from a man in his sixties who had recovered from COVID-19. The CDR3, as DNA: TGCGCCAGCAGCCCGGGGACAGGTATTCGGAACACTGAAGCTTTCTTT. This encodes CASSPGTGIRNTEAFF.